Below, 25 T cell receptor beta chains from the same sample are listed, as sequenced in a study of blood T cell repertoires in COVID-19. Assay used: immunoSEQ multiplex PCR; TCRdb lists only in-frame clones, some missing. The sample contains some 230,000 clones, about 85% of which appear only once. Sequencing input: peripheral blood. These TCRs come from a woman in her 50s with COVID-19, enrolled during active disease.

The chain is built from TRBV12-3 or TRBV12-4 and TRBJ2-2; TRBD2 is a possible D gene (5 bases). The V and J ends lost 3 bases and 7 bases respectively, with 6 bases between them. The CDR3 has 12 residues. This CDR3 is CASSFGGGELFF. In nucleotides, the CDR3 is TGTGCCAGCAGTTTTGGAGGCGGGGAGCTGTTTTTT.

CDR3 nucleotides: TGTGCCATCAAGGACAGCTCCTATAATTCACCCCTCCACTTT. The encoded protein is CAIKDSSYNSPLHF. This sequence joins TRBV10-3 and TRBJ1-6; possibly TRBD1 for D (6 bases). The CDR3 is made up of 14 amino acids. Germline loops: CDR1 ENHRY, CDR2 SYGVKD. V was pared by 7 bases and J by 0 bases, with 7 bases between.

The chain employs TRBV6-5 and TRBJ2-4; D not certain. This CDR3 is 15 amino acids long. Germline V gene data show CDR1 as MNHEY and CDR2 as SVGAGI. Trimming stripped 0 bases from V and 0 bases from J, with 6 bases between. The CDR3 DNA is TGTGCCAGCAGTTACTCGAGCGTAGCCAAAAACATTCAGTACTTC. Translating it yields CASSYSSVAKNIQYF.

The gene calls are TRBV6-4 and TRBJ2-1; 7 nucleotides match TRBD1. This CDR3 is built from 15 residues. Trimming removed 4 bases from V and 0 bases from J; junction bases left unmatched: 3. Germline CDR1 MRHNA, CDR2 SNTAGT. The CDR3 spells CASSAEGASYNEQFF. CDR3 bases: TGTGCCAGCAGTGCCGAGGGGGCCTCCTACAATGAGCAGTTCTTC.

The genes are TRBV5-5 and TRBJ2-3; weak D call: TRBD2 (6 bases). The CDR3 covers 16 residues. The V gene's germline CDR1 is SGHKS and CDR2 YYEKEE (reference sequence). Trimming took 1 base from V and 1 from J, leaving 13 bases between them. CDR3 sequence reads: CASSLLLAGGTDTQYF. The CDR3 bases are TGTGCCAGCAGCTTGTTACTAGCTGGGGGCACAGATACGCAGTATTTT.

The V and J genes are TRBV28 and TRBJ1-6; no clear D gene. This CDR3 has 19 residues. The germline V gene encodes CDR1 MDHEN and CDR2 SYDVKM. Trimming removed 3 bases at V and 0 bases at J, with 18 bases between. The DNA of the CDR3 is TGTGCCAGCAGTTTCCCCCCCCCAGACTCCAGCTCCTATAATTCACCCCTCCACTTT. Amino acid sequence: CASSFPPPDSSSYNSPLHF.

The chain is built from TRBV24-1 and TRBJ1-5; the match to TRBD1 covers 10 bases. This CDR3 comprises 13 residues. The V gene's germline CDR1 is KGHDR and CDR2 SFDVKD. V was pared by 11 bases and J by 2 bases, with 2 bases of the junction left unmatched. This CDR3 reads CAIGTGGNQPQHF. The CDR3 DNA reads TGTGCCATCGGGACAGGGGGCAATCAGCCCCAGCATTTT.

The table lists this clone with a count of one. DNA of the CDR3: TGTGCCAGCAGCGTACGAGGTCGAACCACCTCATACAATGAGCAGTTCTTC. Amino acids: CASSVRGRTTSYNEQFF. The chain recombines TRBV9 with TRBJ2-1; no clear D. The CDR3 has 17 residues. Germline V gives CDR1 SGDLS, CDR2 YYNGEE. V was trimmed by 1 base and J by 4 bases, leaving 18 bases between them.

The chain has TRBV5-1 and TRBJ1-1; TRBD1 matches at 10 bases. The germline gives CDR1 SGHRS, CDR2 YFSETQ. The CDR3 is 17 amino acids. Trimming removed 5 bases from V and 0 bases from J; junction bases left unmatched: 10. The CDR3 here is CASRTTGQGRMNTEAFF. CDR3 nucleotides: TGCGCCAGCAGGACCACGGGACAGGGGCGAATGAACACTGAAGCTTTCTTT.

This chain connects TRBV11-2 to TRBJ2-1; TRBD2 aligns across 8 bases. The CDR3 runs 15 residues. Germline CDR1 SGHAT, CDR2 FQNNGV. With 5 bases clipped from V and 2 bases from J, the junction kept 5 bases outside the gene matches. The CDR3 spells CASSPTSGPYNEQFF. DNA of the CDR3: TGTGCCAGCAGCCCTACTAGCGGCCCCTACAATGAGCAGTTCTTC.

The chain uses TRBV24-1 and TRBJ2-7, with D possibly matching TRBD1 (6 bases). This CDR3 comprises 13 residues. CDR1 is KGHDR and CDR2 is SFDVKD in the germline V gene. V shed 6 bases and J shed 5 bases, with 13 bases lying between them. Written as DNA, the CDR3 is TGTGCCACCAGTAAAACAGGGTTCAACGAGCAGTACTTC. It encodes CATSKTGFNEQYF.

This chain uses TRBV5-5 with TRBJ2-3; 7 positions match TRBD1. The CDR3 has 15 amino acids. Per the germline V gene, CDR1 is SGHKS and CDR2 is YYEKEE (reference sequence). The junction had 10 bases not matched to a gene; V was cut back by 6 bases and J by 3 bases. In nucleotides, the CDR3 is TGTGCCAGCACCAAGGGACAGAAAGTTACAGATACGCAGTATTTT. It translates to CASTKGQKVTDTQYF.

This chain joins TRBV6-2 or TRBV6-3 and TRBJ2-7, with 10 positions matching TRBD2. In germline, CDR1 is MNHEY, CDR2 SVGEGT. The CDR3 sequence is 16 residues long. J gave up 7 bases and V 0 bases, and 9 bases lay outside the gene matches. CDR3 nucleotide sequence: TGTGCCAGCAGTTACTCCCCCCAGCGGGGGGGGTATGAGCAGTACTTC. Encoded protein: CASSYSPQRGGYEQYF.

Note on this clone: This sample also contains other DNA sequences that code for the same CDR3. The chain combines TRBV7-2 with TRBJ1-2; D is unresolved. This CDR3 is 14 amino acids long. CDR1 is SGHTA and CDR2 is FQGNSA in the germline V gene. Trimming took off 1 base at V and 5 bases at J, with 11 bases between the two ends. DNA for the CDR3: TGTGCCAGCAGCTTAGGGGGAGGGAGTTATGGCTACACCTTC. Encoded protein: CASSLGGGSYGYTF. The whole variable domain, remainder taken from reference TRBV7-2 and TRBJ1-2, is GAGVSQSPSNKVTEKGKDVELRCDPISGHTALYWYRQSLGQGLEFLIYFQGNSAPDKSGLPSDRFSAERTGGSVSTLTIQRTQQEDSAVYLCASSLGGGSYGYTFGSGTRLTVV.

This clone was recorded once. The chain combines TRBV10-3 with TRBJ1-2, with 8 bases lining up with TRBD1. From germline, CDR1 is ENHRY and CDR2 SYGVKD. This CDR3 spans 14 amino acids. J was trimmed by 6 bases and V by 6 bases; bases with no gene match: 9. Written as DNA, the CDR3 is TGTGCCATCAGGGAGGACAGGGAAGGTAATGGCTACACCTTC. It encodes CAIREDREGNGYTF.

V is TRBV19 and J is TRBJ2-2; unclear D gene. This CDR3 spans 14 amino acids. Trimming removed 7 bases at V and 4 bases at J, with 13 bases between. The germline gives CDR1 LNHDA, CDR2 SQIVND (reference sequence). CDR3 region: CASTPLSPTGELFF. DNA of the CDR3: TGTGCCAGTACCCCTCTCTCTCCCACCGGGGAGCTGTTTTTT. The full variable domain, with the rest looked up from reference TRBV19 and TRBJ2-2, is DGGITQSPKYLFRKEGQNVTLSCEQNLNHDAMYWYRQDPGQGLRLIYYSQIVNDFQKGDIAEGYSVSREKKESFPLTVTSAQKNPTAFYLCASTPLSPTGELFFGEGSRLTVL.

This chain connects TRBV12-5 to TRBJ2-7, with 7 bases lining up with TRBD1. This CDR3 is 13 amino acids long. CDR1 is LGHNT, CDR2 FRNRAP, per germline. V lost 7 bases and J lost 2; bases outside the gene matches: 5. The CDR3 sequence is CASALDRAYEQYF. DNA of the CDR3: TGTGCTAGTGCCCTAGACAGGGCCTACGAGCAGTACTTC.

J is TRBJ2-3 and V is TRBV5-1, with 8 bases that match TRBD2. V was pared by 1 base and J by 4 bases, with 5 bases of the junction left unmatched. Germline V gene sequence: CDR1 SGHRS, CDR2 YFSETQ. This CDR3 has 15 amino acids. CDR3 sequence reads: CASSLRRGGSDTQYF. For the CDR3, the DNA is TGCGCCAGCAGCTTGCGACGGGGGGGCTCAGATACGCAGTATTTT.

This sequence joins TRBV10-3 and TRBJ2-3; TRBD1 might be the D (5 bases). Deletions cut 4 bases from V and 0 bases from J, with 11 bases between. Germline V gene sequence: CDR1 ENHRY, CDR2 SYGVKD. CDR3 size: 15 residues. CDR3 bases: TGTGCCATCAGTGGGGCCAGGGTCAGCACAGATACGCAGTATTTT. Encoded protein: CAISGARVSTDTQYF.

This chain links TRBV5-5 with TRBJ1-1; D not resolved. The CDR3 is made up of 14 amino acids. Trimming stripped 0 bases from V and 10 bases from J, with 16 bases between. Germline lookup yields CDR1 SGHKS and CDR2 YYEKEE (reference sequence). The CDR3 DNA sequence: TGTGCCAGCAGCTTGGACCCCGCCGGGTTTGGAGCTTTCTTT. Amino acid sequence: CASSLDPAGFGAFF.

The chain couples TRBV25-1 to TRBJ2-3; TRBD1 matches at 9 bases. V dropped 6 bases and J dropped 1; count of bases not matched to a gene: 5. The CDR3 totals 15 residues. Germline CDR1 reads MGHDK; CDR2 reads SYGVNS. CDR3 sequence: CASRIGTGRTDTQYF. DNA for the CDR3: TGTGCCAGCAGGATAGGGACAGGGCGCACAGATACGCAGTATTTT.

V and J are TRBV6-4 and TRBJ2-6, with 7 bases lining up with TRBD1. Germline V CDR1 and CDR2: MRHNA, SNTAGT. CDR3 size: 17 residues. V gave up 5 bases and J gave up 4 bases; unmatched junction bases: 11. This CDR3 reads CASSLRLTGAGANVLTF. The CDR3, as DNA: TGTGCCAGCAGTCTTCGTCTTACAGGGGCAGGGGCCAACGTCCTGACTTTC.

The chain is built from TRBV28 and TRBJ2-1; TRBD1 is a possible D gene (6 bases). The V and J ends lost 7 bases and 4 bases respectively, with 26 bases between them. This CDR3 comprises 18 residues. The V gene's germline CDR1 is MDHEN and CDR2 SYDVKM. This CDR3 is CASNKSGPRDTFYNEQFF. Here the CDR3 DNA reads TGTGCCAGCAATAAGTCCGGCCCACGGGACACCTTTTACAATGAGCAGTTCTTC. Together with reference TRBV28 and TRBJ2-1, the CDR3 gives the full variable domain: DVKVTQSSRYLVKRTGEKVFLECVQDMDHENMFWYRQDPGLGLRLIYFSYDVKMKEKGDIPEGYSVSREKKERFSLILESASTNQTSMYLCASNKSGPRDTFYNEQFFGPGTRLTVL.

The chain couples TRBV19 to TRBJ2-3, with 9 bases identical to TRBD2. Germline-derived CDR1 and CDR2 are LNHDA and SQIVND (reference sequence). The CDR3 spans 15 residues. V lost 3 bases to trimming and J lost 2 bases; unmatched junction nucleotides: 3. CDR3 DNA: TGTGCCAGTAGTATTGGCGGGGGGGCCACAGATACGCAGTATTTT. This translates into CASSIGGGATDTQYF.

This chain uses TRBV5-4 with TRBJ2-7; a weak D match, TRBD2 (6 bases). The CDR3 has 15 residues. Trimming took 5 bases from V and 2 from J, leaving 17 bases between them. Germline assignment: CDR1 SGHNT and CDR2 YYREEE (reference sequence). The CDR3 region is CASSSRGRVAYEQYF. The CDR3 region has the DNA TGTGCCAGCAGTTCGCGGGGCAGGGTGGCCTACGAGCAGTACTTC.